This T cell receptor (beta chain) comes out of a study of T cell responses to AZD1222 COVID-19 vaccine. About this clone itself: The antigen remains undetermined.

TCRdb's table, derived via immunoSEQ multiplex PCR, lists solely in-frame clones and lacks some. The sample includes around 99,000 clones, about nine tenths of them seen just once. Notes on the study in general: Donors in the cohort were predominantly white British and more often female, and clonal diversity was possibly underestimated. Recipients of two AZD1222 doses showed rising Spike-specific TCR breadth and depth. Repertoire sampling happened only post peak T cell response.

This CDR3 has 13 residues. Germline CDR1 is LGHNA and CDR2 is YSLEER. The V gene end was trimmed by 4 bases and the J gene end by 10 bases; junction bases not matched to a gene: 8. This TCR was recovered from an adult in good health. The chain employs TRBV4-3 and TRBJ1-1; TRBD1 matches at 8 bases. This specimen consisted of peripheral blood, obtained on day 0 of AZD1222 vaccination. This chain's CDR3 is CASSPGQELPAFF. CDR3 sequence (DNA): TGCGCCAGCAGCCCGGGACAGGAGTTGCCAGCTTTCTTT.